These T cell receptor beta chains were read from a single sample in a study of CD8 T cells in Susac syndrome. One entry per CDR3 protein results from TCRdb running MiXCR on the immunoSEQ multiplex PCR reads. The sample holds about 180,000 distinct CDR3 sequences, roughly 95% seen once. The specimen was CD8+ T cells from PBMCs. The receptors shown here come from a human donor with multiple sclerosis. CDR3s leave out the opening cysteine and the closing phenylalanine or tryptophan. A row's size may be missing; if present it is once, few, many or a size class.

clone size,J gene,V gene,CDR3 protein
.,TRBJ2-1,TRBV28,ASSSRLGGRALEEQF
once,TRBJ2-1,TRBV3-1,ASSQVPRQYNEQF
once,TRBJ1-2,TRBV20-1,SASGQGHYGYT
.,TRBJ2-1,TRBV6-2/TRBV6-3,ASRDLQGGRENEQF
.,TRBJ2-7,TRBV20-1,SARDYGGGVFEQY
.,TRBJ2-7,TRBV7-8,ASTPSRDYEQY
.,TRBJ2-1,TRBV13,ASSRRQGWDNEQF
.,TRBJ2-3,TRBV6-1,ASSEALDTQY
.,TRBJ2-1,TRBV7-8,ASSLEAGRGNEQF
.,TRBJ2-7,TRBV5-4,ASSLTNLAGGPHEQY
.,TRBJ2-2,TRBV6-6,ASSYVQGNTGELF
.,TRBJ2-3,TRBV7-9,ASSLSRSTDTQY
.,TRBJ2-1,TRBV29-1,SVVPLAGKLNEQF
.,TRBJ2-7,TRBV28,ASSLTGGPQEDEQY
few,TRBJ1-1,TRBV9,ASSVGQGTEAF
.,TRBJ1-1,TRBV7-9,ASSHRSRGRTEAF
.,TRBJ2-7,TRBV7-9,ASSWRQLNEQY